This T cell receptor beta chain was observed in a study of T cells in Graves' hyperthyroidism and ophthalmopathy. In regard to this clonotype: Its specificity is unknown.

Study-wide results and limits: The majority of expanded thyroid clonotypes above 0.001 also appeared in blood.

The germline V and J ends were trimmed by 5 bases and 7 bases, with 26 bases remaining between them. The germline V gene has CDR1 SQVTM and CDR2 ANQGSEA. The CDR3 runs 16 residues. It was RNA transcripts that yielded the amplified TCR beta CDR3 regions. In the first-round RT-PCR of the TCR CDR3, the HTBI primer set was used. MiXCR, run by TCRdb on the multiplex PCR reads, gives a single entry per CDR3 protein. The table includes 500,000 to 750,000 distinct CDR3 sequences, 35% to 55% detected once. The gene calls are TRBV29-1 and TRBJ1-1, with D perhaps TRBD1 (6 bases). The clonotype was recovered from a woman under 30 with Graves' hyperthyroidism. The sequenced sample was peripheral blood or thyroid tissue (not recorded which). The DNA for the CDR3 is TGCAGCGTTCCTGACAGGAACTTGGGTCAACAGAATGAAGCTTTCTTT. Translation: CSVPDRNLGQQNEAFF.